This T cell receptor (beta chain) was recorded in a study of T cell repertoires in enteric fever (dated by TCRdb to 2017 to 2018). Background on the whole study: The Salmonella-specific repertoire of circulating effector CD4+ T cells was reconstructed from volunteers who had been experimentally challenged with Salmonella Typhi or Paratyphi A. Live fluorescence barcoding was joined in the study by mass cytometry, by T cell receptor sequencing and by unbiased single-cell cloning. To pick out the circulating effector CD4+ T cells responding to Salmonella infection, the researchers turned to mass cytometry. T cell staining, including ex vivo staining, was performed with tetramers loaded with CdtB(105-125) peptide variants (SP110Y, ST110H).

Study-level results and caveats: S. Typhi- and S. Paratyphi A-specific immunodominant T cell antigens were identified as HlyE and CdtB, respectively. Single amino acid variations in the immunodominant proteins CdtB and PhoN appeared to drive accumulation of T cells not cross-reacting between serovars. Expanded clonotypes included cross-reactive responses against distantly related Salmonella serovars and clones recognizing antigens unique to S. Typhi or S. Paratyphi A.

As for this clonotype: There is no known antigen for this receptor. At one boundary the junction diverges from the germline segment, which might be a read error.

Sequencing was carried out with an Illumina MiSeq. TCRdb reworked the public reads: Q25 trimming with fastp, MiXCR clone assembly, productive beta chains retained. CDR3 protein sequences are deduplicated, and each keeps its most common genes and DNA. In all, the sample holds some 1,500 distinct CDR3 sequences, and 35% of those were seen once. The biggest ten clones account for approximately 19% of the sample. Sequencing was performed on CCR7- CD38- CD4+ T cells from PBMCs. The TCR was taken from a human donor with Salmonella enteric fever, either typhoid or paratyphoid (not recorded which).

The DNA is TGTGCCAGCAGCTTCGGGACAGGGCTGGGCACAGATACGCAGTATTTT. Translated, it reads CASSFGTGLGTDTQYF. The chain is assembled from TRBV5-3 and TRBJ2-3, with 9 central nucleotides matching TRBD1. TRBV5-3 is placed among ORFs of uncertain function. Counted from cysteine to phenylalanine, this CDR3 has 16 amino acids. The only DNA kept is the CDR3, 48 bases in frame from the first base.